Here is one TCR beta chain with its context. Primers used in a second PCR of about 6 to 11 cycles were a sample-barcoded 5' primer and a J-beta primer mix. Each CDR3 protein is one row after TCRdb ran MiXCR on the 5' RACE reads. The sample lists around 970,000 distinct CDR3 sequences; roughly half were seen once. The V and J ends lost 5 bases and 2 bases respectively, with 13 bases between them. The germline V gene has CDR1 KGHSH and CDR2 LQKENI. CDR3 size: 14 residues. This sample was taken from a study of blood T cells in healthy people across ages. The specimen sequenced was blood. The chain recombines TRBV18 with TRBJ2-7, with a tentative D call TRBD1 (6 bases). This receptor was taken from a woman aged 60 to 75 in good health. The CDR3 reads CASSSTTGTYEQYF. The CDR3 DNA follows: TGTGCCAGCTCATCCACGACAGGTACCTACGAGCAGTACTTC.